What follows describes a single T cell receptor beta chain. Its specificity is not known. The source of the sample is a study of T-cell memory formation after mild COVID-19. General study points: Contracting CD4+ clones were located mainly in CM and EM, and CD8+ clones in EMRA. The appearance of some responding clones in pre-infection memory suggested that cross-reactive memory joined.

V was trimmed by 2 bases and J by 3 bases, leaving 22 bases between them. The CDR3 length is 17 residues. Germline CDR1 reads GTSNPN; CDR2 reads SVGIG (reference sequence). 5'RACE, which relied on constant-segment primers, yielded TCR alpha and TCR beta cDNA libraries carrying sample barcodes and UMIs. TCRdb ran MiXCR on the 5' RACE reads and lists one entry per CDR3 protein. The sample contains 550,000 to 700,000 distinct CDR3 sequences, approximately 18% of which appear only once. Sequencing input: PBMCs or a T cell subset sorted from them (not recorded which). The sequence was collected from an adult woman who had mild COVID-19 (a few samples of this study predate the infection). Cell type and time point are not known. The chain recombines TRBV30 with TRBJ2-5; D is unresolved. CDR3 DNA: TGTGCCTGGAGTCGTGGACGGTACGGTGACGGAAAAGAGACCCAGTACTTC. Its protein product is CAWSRGRYGDGKETQYF.